The 15 T cell receptor beta chains below were found in one sample sequenced in a study of shared clonotypes between healthy human individuals. The data were produced by immunoSEQ multiplex PCR, yet TCRdb's version contains in-frame clones alone and is incomplete. The data show under 850,000 clones, around 93% seen once. Naive CD8 isolation took CD45RO-negative cells positively selected for CCR7 and excluded terminally differentiated effector memory CD45RA+ cells. The sequencing sample was made of naive CD8+ T cells sorted from blood. These receptors were taken from a man aged 30 to 39 in good health.

This chain uses TRBV28 with TRBJ2-5; D may be TRBD2 (5 bases). In germline, CDR1 is MDHEN, CDR2 SYDVKM. The CDR3 length is 16 residues. The V end was cut by 3 bases, the J end by 2 bases, with 16 bases between. The CDR3 sequence: CASSFVMGGGQETQYF. CDR3 DNA sequence: TGTGCCAGCAGTTTTGTGATGGGCGGAGGTCAAGAGACCCAGTACTTC.

DNA for the CDR3: TGTGCCACCAGCGGGCGAGGTGAGCCCCAGCATTTT. Translation: CATSGRGEPQHF. This chain links TRBV15 with TRBJ1-5; D gene uncertain. The CDR3 is 12 amino acids. Trimming removed 5 bases from V and 8 bases from J, with 10 bases in between. CDR1 is LNHNV and CDR2 is YYDKDF in the germline V gene (reference sequence).

The genes are TRBV7-9 and TRBJ1-1; no clear D. The CDR3 has 16 amino acids. Trimming stripped 2 bases from V and 1 base from J, with 14 bases between. CDR1 is SEHNR and CDR2 is FQNEAQ in the germline V gene (reference sequence). CDR3 residues: CASSLNFGGENTEAFF. The CDR3 DNA is TGTGCCAGCAGCTTAAATTTCGGCGGGGAGAACACTGAAGCTTTCTTT.

The chain is built from TRBV7-9 and TRBJ2-7; 8 nucleotides align to TRBD1. This CDR3 spans 16 amino acids. V lost 4 bases, J lost 1 base, and 9 bases stayed unmatched. The germline CDR1 and CDR2 sequences are SEHNR and FQNEAQ (reference sequence). In DNA, the CDR3 is TGTGCCAGCAGCTCCCCCCGGCAGGGGGCTTCCTACGAGCAGTACTTC. Residues: CASSSPRQGASYEQYF. The complete variable domain, with remaining parts taken from reference TRBV7-9 and TRBJ2-7, reads DTGVSQNPRHKITKRGQNVTFRCDPISEHNRLYWYRQTLGQGPEFLTYFQNEAQLEKSRLLSDRFSAERPKGSFSTLEIQRTEQGDSAMYLCASSSPRQGASYEQYFGPGTRLTVT.

V gene TRBV7-9 combines with J gene TRBJ2-3, with TRBD2 matching over 7 bases. CDR3 size: 16 residues. V was clipped by 2 bases and J by 4 bases; unmatched bases: 9. CDR1 is SEHNR and CDR2 is FQNEAQ in the germline V gene (reference sequence). In nucleotides, the CDR3 is TGTGCCAGCAGCTTAATAGTCGGGGGGTTGGCAGATACGCAGTATTTT. Translation: CASSLIVGGLADTQYF.

The CDR3 region is CSARPRYEQYF. The CDR3 DNA is TGCAGTGCTAGACCCCGTTACGAGCAGTACTTC. This rearrangement joins TRBV20-1 to TRBJ2-7; no clear D. The ends were cut back, 2 bases at V and 4 bases at J, with 6 bases in the middle. Looked up from germline, CDR1 is DFQATT and CDR2 is SNEGSKA (reference sequence). This CDR3 has 11 residues.

The chain employs TRBV7-9 and TRBJ2-1; the D gene is possibly TRBD2 (5 bases). The V and J ends lost 8 bases and 9 bases respectively, with 29 bases between them. The CDR3 runs 17 residues. The germline V gene encodes CDR1 SEHNR and CDR2 FQNEAQ (reference sequence). The CDR3 DNA is TGTGCCAGCTTCCACCCAGACTATCTCAGTTCCCACACTGAGCAGTTCTTC. This sequence encodes CASFHPDYLSSHTEQFF. Full variable domain (rest looked up from reference TRBV7-9 and TRBJ2-1): DTGVSQNPRHKITKRGQNVTFRCDPISEHNRLYWYRQTLGQGPEFLTYFQNEAQLEKSRLLSDRFSAERPKGSFSTLEIQRTEQGDSAMYLCASFHPDYLSSHTEQFFGPGTRLTVL.

J is TRBJ2-3 and V is TRBV7-9; 10 positions agree with TRBD2. With V trimmed by 5 bases and J by 2 bases, 7 bases remained unmatched. This CDR3 has 16 residues. CDR1 is SEHNR and CDR2 is FQNEAQ in the germline V gene (reference sequence). The CDR3 nucleotides are TGTGCCAGCAGCACACGACTAGCGGGCTTCACAGATACGCAGTATTTT. Translating it yields CASSTRLAGFTDTQYF.

This chain uses TRBV10-1 with TRBJ2-1; weak D call: TRBD1 (6 bases). Trimming stripped 9 bases from V and 0 bases from J, with 24 bases between. The germline gives CDR1 WNHNN, CDR2 SYGVQD (reference sequence). The CDR3 has 18 residues. The CDR3 nucleotides read TGCGCCAGTATTTATCCTTTCGACAGGCTAAGCTCCTACAATGAGCAGTTCTTC. Protein sequence: CASIYPFDRLSSYNEQFF.

The V and J genes are TRBV4-2 and TRBJ2-1, with TRBD2 matching over 11 bases. Germline trimming cut 7 bases from V and 9 bases from J; bases unmatched to any gene: 11. This CDR3 comprises 15 residues. Germline CDR1 is LGHNA and CDR2 is YNFKEQ. Here the CDR3 DNA reads TGTGCCAGCAAGTCCCGACTAGCGGGAAATGTTGAGCAGTTCTTC. Protein: CASKSRLAGNVEQFF.

J is TRBJ2-4 and V is TRBV19, with D maybe TRBD2 (6 bases). The V gene's germline CDR1 is LNHDA and CDR2 SQIVND (reference sequence). V was shortened by 6 bases and J by 6 bases, with 12 bases between the two germline ends. This CDR3 is built from 13 residues. The CDR3 region has the DNA TGTGCCAGTAGCCATTCCGGGGGAAACATTCAGTACTTC. Translated: CASSHSGGNIQYF.

This clone was observed a handful of times. This chain links TRBV7-9 with TRBJ2-1, with 9 bases identical to TRBD2. After removal of 6 bases from V and 4 bases from J, the junction contained 10 bases not matched to a gene. Germline CDR1 and CDR2: SEHNR and FQNEAQ (reference sequence). The CDR3 is 16 amino acids. In nucleotides, the CDR3 is TGTGCCAGCAGACTACCGGGACTAGCCAATTACAATGAGCAGTTCTTC. Encoded protein: CASRLPGLANYNEQFF.

The rearrangement links TRBV5-4 to TRBJ1-1; no firm D call. Germline values: CDR1 SGHNT, CDR2 YYREEE (reference sequence). The CDR3 runs to 15 residues. The V gene lost 0 bases and the J gene lost 1 base, with 10 bases spanning the gap. CDR3 protein: CASSLVGTGNTEAFF. The CDR3 DNA is TGTGCCAGCAGCTTGGTGGGAACCGGGAACACTGAAGCTTTCTTT. The full variable domain, in which reference TRBV5-4 and TRBJ1-1 provide the parts outside the CDR3, is ETGVTQSPTHLIKTRGQQVTLRCSSQSGHNTVSWYQQALGQGPQFIFQYYREEENGRGNFPPRFSGLQFPNYSSELNVNALELDDSALYLCASSLVGTGNTEAFFGQGTRLTVV.

With regard to this clone: Other DNA sequences within the sample encode an identical CDR3. J is TRBJ1-5 and V is TRBV27; possible D gene TRBD1, 5 bases. Trimming stripped 3 bases from V and 7 bases from J, with 7 bases between. The CDR3 extends over 12 amino acids. The germline V gene has CDR1 MNHEY and CDR2 SMNVEV (reference sequence). The CDR3 is CASSFWGQPQHF. The CDR3, as DNA: TGTGCCAGCAGTTTTTGGGGCCAGCCCCAGCATTTT.

The table lists this clone with a count of one. The chain uses TRBV28 and TRBJ2-7; 14 bases are shared with TRBD2. The junction had 4 bases not matched to a gene; V was cut back by 7 bases and J by 2 bases. The CDR3 runs to 15 residues. The germline CDR1 and CDR2 sequences are MDHEN and SYDVKM. The CDR3 region has the DNA TGTGCCAGCACCGGGACTAGCGGGAGAGCCTACGAGCAGTACTTC. This gives the protein CASTGTSGRAYEQYF.